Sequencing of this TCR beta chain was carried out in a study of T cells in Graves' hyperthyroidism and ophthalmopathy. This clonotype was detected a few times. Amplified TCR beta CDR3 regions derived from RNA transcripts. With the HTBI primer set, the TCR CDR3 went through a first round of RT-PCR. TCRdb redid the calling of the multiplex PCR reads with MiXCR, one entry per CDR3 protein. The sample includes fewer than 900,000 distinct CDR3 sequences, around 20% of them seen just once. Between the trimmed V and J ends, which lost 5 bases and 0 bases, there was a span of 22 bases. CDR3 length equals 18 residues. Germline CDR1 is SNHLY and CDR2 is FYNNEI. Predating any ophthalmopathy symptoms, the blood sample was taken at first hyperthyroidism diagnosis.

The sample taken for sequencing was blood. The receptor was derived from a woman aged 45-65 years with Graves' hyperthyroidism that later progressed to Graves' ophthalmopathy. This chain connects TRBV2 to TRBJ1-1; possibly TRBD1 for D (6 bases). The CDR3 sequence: CASSNGQNIVPLNTEAFF. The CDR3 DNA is TGTGCCAGCAGTAATGGACAGAACATTGTTCCCTTGAACACTGAAGCTTTCTTT.